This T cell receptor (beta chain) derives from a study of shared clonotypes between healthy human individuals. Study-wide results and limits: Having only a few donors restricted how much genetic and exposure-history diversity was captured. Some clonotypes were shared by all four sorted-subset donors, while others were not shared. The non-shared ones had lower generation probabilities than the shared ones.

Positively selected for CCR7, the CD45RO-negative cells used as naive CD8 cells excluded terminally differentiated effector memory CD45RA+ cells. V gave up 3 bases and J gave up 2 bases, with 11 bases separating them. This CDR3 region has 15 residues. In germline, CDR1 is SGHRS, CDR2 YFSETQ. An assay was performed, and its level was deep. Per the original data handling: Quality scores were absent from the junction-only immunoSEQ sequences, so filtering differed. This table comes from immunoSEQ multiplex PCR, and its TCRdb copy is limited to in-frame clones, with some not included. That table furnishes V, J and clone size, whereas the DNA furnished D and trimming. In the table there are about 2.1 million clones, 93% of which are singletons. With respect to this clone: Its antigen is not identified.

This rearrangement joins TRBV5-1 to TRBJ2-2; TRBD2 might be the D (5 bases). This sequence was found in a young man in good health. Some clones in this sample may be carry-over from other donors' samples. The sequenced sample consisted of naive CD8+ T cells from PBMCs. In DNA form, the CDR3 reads TGCGCCAGCAGCTCGGGGATAGGAAACACCGGGGAGCTGTTTTTT. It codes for CASSSGIGNTGELFF.